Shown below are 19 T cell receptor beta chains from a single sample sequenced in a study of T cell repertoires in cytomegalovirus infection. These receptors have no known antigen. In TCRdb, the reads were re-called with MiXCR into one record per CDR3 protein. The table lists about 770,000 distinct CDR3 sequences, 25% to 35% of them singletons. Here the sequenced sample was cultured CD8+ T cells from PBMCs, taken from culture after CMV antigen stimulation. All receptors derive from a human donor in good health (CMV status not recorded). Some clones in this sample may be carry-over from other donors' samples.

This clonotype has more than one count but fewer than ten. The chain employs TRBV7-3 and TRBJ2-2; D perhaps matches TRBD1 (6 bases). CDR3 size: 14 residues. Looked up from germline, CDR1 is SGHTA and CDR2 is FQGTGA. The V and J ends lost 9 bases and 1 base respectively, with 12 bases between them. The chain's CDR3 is CARPTGGNTGELFF. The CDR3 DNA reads TGTGCCAGACCGACAGGCGGGAACACCGGGGAGCTGTTTTTT.

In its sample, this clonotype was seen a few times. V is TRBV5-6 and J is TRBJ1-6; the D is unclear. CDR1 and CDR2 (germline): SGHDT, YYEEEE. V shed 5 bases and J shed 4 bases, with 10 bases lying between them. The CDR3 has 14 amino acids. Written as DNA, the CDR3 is TGTGCCAGCAGGACCGGTCGGTATAATTCACCCCTCCACTTT. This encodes CASRTGRYNSPLHF.

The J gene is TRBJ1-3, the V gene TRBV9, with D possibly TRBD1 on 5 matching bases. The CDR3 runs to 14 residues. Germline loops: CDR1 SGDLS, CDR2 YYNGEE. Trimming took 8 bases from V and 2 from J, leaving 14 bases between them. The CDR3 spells CASGTGPAGNTIYF. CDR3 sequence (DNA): TGTGCCAGTGGGACGGGTCCGGCTGGAAACACCATATATTTT.

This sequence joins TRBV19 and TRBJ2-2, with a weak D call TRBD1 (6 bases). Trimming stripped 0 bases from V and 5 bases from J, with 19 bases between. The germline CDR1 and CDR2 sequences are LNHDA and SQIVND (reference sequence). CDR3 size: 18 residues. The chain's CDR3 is CASSIDDGQYVSTGELFF. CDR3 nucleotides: TGTGCCAGTAGTATAGATGATGGACAGTACGTGAGTACCGGGGAGCTGTTTTTT.

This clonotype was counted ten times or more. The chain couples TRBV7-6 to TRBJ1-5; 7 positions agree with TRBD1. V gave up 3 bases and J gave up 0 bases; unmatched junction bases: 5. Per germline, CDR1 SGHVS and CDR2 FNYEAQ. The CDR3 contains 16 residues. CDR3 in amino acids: CASSLGTEYSNQPQHF. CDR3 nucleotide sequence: TGTGCCAGCAGCTTGGGGACAGAGTATAGCAATCAGCCCCAGCATTTT.

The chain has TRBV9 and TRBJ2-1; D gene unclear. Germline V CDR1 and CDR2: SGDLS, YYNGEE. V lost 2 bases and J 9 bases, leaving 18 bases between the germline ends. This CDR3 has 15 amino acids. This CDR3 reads CASSVMGSPWPEQFF. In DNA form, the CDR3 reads TGTGCCAGCAGCGTGATGGGGTCACCGTGGCCTGAGCAGTTCTTC.

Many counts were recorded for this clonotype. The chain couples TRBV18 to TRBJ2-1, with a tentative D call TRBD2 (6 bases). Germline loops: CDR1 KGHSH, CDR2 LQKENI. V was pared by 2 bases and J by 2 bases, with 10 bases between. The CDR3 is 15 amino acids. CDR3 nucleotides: TGTGCCAGCTCACCAGGGCGGGGAACCTACAATGAGCAGTTCTTC. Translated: CASSPGRGTYNEQFF.

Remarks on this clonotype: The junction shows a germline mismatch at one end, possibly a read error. The CDR3 reads CARSLARAGKNGYTF. CDR3 sequence (DNA): TGTGCCAGAAGCTTAGCGCGGGCAGGGAAGAATGGCTACACCTTC. The rearrangement uses TRBV7-2 and TRBJ1-2; D possibly corresponds to TRBD1 (5 bases). The germline V gene has CDR1 SGHTA and CDR2 FQGNSA. This CDR3 comprises 15 residues. The full variable domain, in which reference TRBV7-2 and TRBJ1-2 provide the parts outside the CDR3, is GAGVSQSPSNKVTEKGKDVELRCDPISGHTALYWYRQSLGQGLEFLIYFQGNSAPDKSGLPSDRFSAERTGGSVSTLTIQRTQQEDSAVYLCARSLARAGKNGYTFGSGTRLTVV.

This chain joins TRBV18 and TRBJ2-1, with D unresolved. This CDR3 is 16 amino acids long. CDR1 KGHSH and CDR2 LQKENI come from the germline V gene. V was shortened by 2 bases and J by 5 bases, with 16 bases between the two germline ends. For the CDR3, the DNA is TGTGCCAGCTCACCAAATAGCCCCAGTCGCGACAATGAGCAGTTCTTC. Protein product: CASSPNSPSRDNEQFF.

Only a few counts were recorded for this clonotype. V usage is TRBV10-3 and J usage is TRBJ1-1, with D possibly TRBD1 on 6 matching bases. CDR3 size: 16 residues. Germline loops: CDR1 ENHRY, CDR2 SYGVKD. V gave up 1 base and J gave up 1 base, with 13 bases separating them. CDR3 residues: CAISEFLQGWNTEAFF. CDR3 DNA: TGTGCCATCAGTGAGTTCCTACAGGGTTGGAACACTGAAGCTTTCTTT.

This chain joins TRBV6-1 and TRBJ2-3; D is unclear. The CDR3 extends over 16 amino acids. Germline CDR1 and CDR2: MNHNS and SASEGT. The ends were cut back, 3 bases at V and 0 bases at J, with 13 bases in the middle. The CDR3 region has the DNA TGTGCCAGCAGTGAGACCGAGACAAGGAGCACAGATACGCAGTATTTT. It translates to CASSETETRSTDTQYF.

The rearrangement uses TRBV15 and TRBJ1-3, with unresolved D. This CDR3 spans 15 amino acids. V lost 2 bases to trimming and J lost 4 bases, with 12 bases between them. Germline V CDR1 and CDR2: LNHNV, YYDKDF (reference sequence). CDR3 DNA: TGTGCCACCAGCAGATACCGAGACACCGGAAACACCATATATTTT. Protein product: CATSRYRDTGNTIYF.

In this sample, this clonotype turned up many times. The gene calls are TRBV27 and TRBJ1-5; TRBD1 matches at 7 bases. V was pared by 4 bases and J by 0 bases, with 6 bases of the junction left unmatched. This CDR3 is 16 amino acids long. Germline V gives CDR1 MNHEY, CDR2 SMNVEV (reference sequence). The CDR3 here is CASSSFGTDSNQPQHF. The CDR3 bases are TGTGCCAGCAGTTCCTTTGGGACAGATAGCAATCAGCCCCAGCATTTT.

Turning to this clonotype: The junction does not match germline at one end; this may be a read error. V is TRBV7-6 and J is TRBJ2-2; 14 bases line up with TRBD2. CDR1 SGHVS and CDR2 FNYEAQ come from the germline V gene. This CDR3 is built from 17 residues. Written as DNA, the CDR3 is TGTGCTAGCAGCTCCGAGGGACTAGCGGGGGACACCGGGGAGCTGTTTTTT. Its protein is CASSSEGLAGDTGELFF.

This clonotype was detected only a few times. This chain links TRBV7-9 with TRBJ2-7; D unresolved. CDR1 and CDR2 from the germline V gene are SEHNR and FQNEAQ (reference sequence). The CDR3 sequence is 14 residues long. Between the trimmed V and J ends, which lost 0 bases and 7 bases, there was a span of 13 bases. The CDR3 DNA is TGTGCCAGCAGCTTAGCCCGGCCCCTTGGAGAGCAGTACTTC. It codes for CASSLARPLGEQYF. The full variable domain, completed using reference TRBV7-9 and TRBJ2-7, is DTGVSQNPRHKITKRGQNVTFRCDPISEHNRLYWYRQTLGQGPEFLTYFQNEAQLEKSRLLSDRFSAERPKGSFSTLEIQRTEQGDSAMYLCASSLARPLGEQYFGPGTRLTVT.

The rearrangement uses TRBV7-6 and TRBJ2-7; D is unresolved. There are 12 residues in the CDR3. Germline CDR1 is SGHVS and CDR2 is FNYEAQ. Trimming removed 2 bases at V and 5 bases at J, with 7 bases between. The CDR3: CASSLKKNEQYF. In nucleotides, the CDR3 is TGTGCCAGCAGCTTAAAGAAAAACGAGCAGTACTTC.

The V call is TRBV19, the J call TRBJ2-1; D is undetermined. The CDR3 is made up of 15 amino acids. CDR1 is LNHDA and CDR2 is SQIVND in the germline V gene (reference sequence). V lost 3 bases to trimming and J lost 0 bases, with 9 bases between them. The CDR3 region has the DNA TGTGCCAGTAGTATGGATTGGAGCTCCTACAATGAGCAGTTCTTC. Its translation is CASSMDWSSYNEQFF.

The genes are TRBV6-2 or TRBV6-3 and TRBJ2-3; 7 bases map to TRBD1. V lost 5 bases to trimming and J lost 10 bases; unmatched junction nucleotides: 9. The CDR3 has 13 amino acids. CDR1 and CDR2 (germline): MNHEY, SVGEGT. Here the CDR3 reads CASSLQTGQAQYF. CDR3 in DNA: TGTGCCAGCAGTCTGCAGACAGGGCAGGCGCAGTATTTT.

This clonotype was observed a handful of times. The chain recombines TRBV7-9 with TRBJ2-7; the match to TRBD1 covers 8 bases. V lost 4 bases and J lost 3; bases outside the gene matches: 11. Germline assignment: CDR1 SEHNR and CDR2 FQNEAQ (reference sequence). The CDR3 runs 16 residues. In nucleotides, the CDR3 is TGTGCCAGCAGCTCACATACAGGGGGATGGGTCTACGAGCAGTACTTC. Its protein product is CASSSHTGGWVYEQYF. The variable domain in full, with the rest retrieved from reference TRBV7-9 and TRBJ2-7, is DTGVSQNPRHKITKRGQNVTFRCDPISEHNRLYWYRQTLGQGPEFLTYFQNEAQLEKSRLLSDRFSAERPKGSFSTLEIQRTEQGDSAMYLCASSSHTGGWVYEQYFGPGTRLTVT.